This entry features one T cell receptor (beta chain) sequence. V gave up 1 base and J gave up 1 base, with 10 bases separating them. The germline gives CDR1 MGHRA, CDR2 YSYEKL. The CDR3 runs to 15 residues. The study drew participants aged about 18 to 90 years from 24 US areas. Assignments of participants to cohorts depended upon their own reported clinical history. This entry belongs to a study of blood T cell repertoires in COVID-19. Whole-study context: PBMCs, B-cell-depleted T cells, or T cells were the source of the cDNA or gDNA that made up the material.

Original analysis: Using reference gene primer amplification, nucleated cell counts were estimated. Assay: immunoSEQ multiplex PCR; the TCRdb copy retains only in-frame clones and omits some. That table is the source of V, J and clone size, and D and trimming were worked out from the DNA. The sample gives 190,000 or so clones, about 82% of which show up once; roughly 9.1% is in the top ten. This sequence originates from a woman in her 30s who had recovered from COVID-19. The V and J genes are TRBV4-1 and TRBJ1-1, with unresolved D. The sequencing input was PBMCs or T cells enriched from blood (not recorded which). The CDR3 region has the DNA TGCGCCAGCAGCCAAGGGGCATACGAGAACACTGAAGCTTTCTTT. It translates to CASSQGAYENTEAFF.